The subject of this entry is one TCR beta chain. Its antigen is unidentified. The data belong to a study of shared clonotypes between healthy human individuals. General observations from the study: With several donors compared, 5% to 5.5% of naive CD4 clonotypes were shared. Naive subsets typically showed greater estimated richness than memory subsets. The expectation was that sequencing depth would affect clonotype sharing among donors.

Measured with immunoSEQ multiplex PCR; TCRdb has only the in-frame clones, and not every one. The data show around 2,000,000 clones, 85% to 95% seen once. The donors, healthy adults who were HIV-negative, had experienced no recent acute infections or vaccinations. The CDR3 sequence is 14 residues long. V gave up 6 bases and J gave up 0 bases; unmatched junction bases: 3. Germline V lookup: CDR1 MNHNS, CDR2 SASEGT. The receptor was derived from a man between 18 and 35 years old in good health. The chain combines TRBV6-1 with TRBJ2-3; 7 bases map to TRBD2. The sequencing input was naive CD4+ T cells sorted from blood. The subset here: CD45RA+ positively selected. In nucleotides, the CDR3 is TGTGCCAGCAGGAGCGGGACTAGCACAGATACGCAGTATTTT. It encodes CASRSGTSTDTQYF.